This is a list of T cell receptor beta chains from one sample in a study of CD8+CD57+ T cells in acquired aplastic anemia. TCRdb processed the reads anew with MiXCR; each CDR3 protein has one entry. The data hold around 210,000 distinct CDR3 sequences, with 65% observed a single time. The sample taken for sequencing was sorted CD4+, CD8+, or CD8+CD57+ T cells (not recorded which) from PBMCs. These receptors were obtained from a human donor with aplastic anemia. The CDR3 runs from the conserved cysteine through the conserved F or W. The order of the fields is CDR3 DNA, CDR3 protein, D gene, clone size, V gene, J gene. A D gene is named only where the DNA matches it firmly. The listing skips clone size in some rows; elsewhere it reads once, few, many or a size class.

cdr3_nt: TGTGCCACCAGACAGGGTGAGGGCAATGAGCAGTTCTTC
cdr3_aa: CATRQGEGNEQFF
d_call: NA
clone_size: NA
v_call: TRBV15
j_call: TRBJ2-1

cdr3_nt: TGTGCCAGCAGCTTGATGGCCGGGGAGCTGTTTTTT
cdr3_aa: CASSLMAGELFF
d_call: NA
clone_size: NA
v_call: TRBV7-9
j_call: TRBJ2-2

cdr3_nt: TGCAGTGCCACGACTAGACAGTACAATGAGCAGTTCTTC
cdr3_aa: CSATTRQYNEQFF
d_call: NA
clone_size: NA
v_call: TRBV20-1
j_call: TRBJ2-1

cdr3_nt: TGCAGCTTAGCGGGGGGCCGGGAGACCCAGTACTTC
cdr3_aa: CSLAGGRETQYF
d_call: TRBD2
clone_size: NA
v_call: TRBV29-1
j_call: TRBJ2-5

cdr3_nt: TGTGCCAGCAGCTACTCAGGGTCTTCACCCCTCCACTTT
cdr3_aa: CASSYSGSSPLHF
d_call: NA
clone_size: few
v_call: TRBV7-6
j_call: TRBJ1-6

cdr3_nt: TGTGCCAGCAGTCAACAGATTACCTACGAGCAGTACTTC
cdr3_aa: CASSQQITYEQYF
d_call: NA
clone_size: NA
v_call: TRBV7-9
j_call: TRBJ2-7

cdr3_nt: TGTGCCAGCAGCCCGAGGGGCAGTCCCGTTAACTATGGCTACACCTTC
cdr3_aa: CASSPRGSPVNYGYTF
d_call: NA
clone_size: many
v_call: TRBV7-9
j_call: TRBJ1-2

cdr3_nt: TGTGCCAGTAGTACCGAGGTTCGCTCTGGAAACACCATATATTTT
cdr3_aa: CASSTEVRSGNTIYF
d_call: NA
clone_size: few
v_call: TRBV19
j_call: TRBJ1-3

cdr3_nt: TGTGCCACCAGCAGGGACCGCGGGACAGGGTTGAGCCGGTCTCTCTTC
cdr3_aa: CATSRDRGTGLSRSLF
d_call: TRBD1
clone_size: once
v_call: TRBV15
j_call: TRBJ1-2

cdr3_nt: TGTGCCAGCAGTTTGTGGCAGAACACCGGGGAGCTGTTTTTT
cdr3_aa: CASSLWQNTGELFF
d_call: NA
clone_size: few
v_call: TRBV27
j_call: TRBJ2-2

cdr3_nt: TGTGCCAGCAGTGAAGGCTTCCTCACCTACGAGCAGTACTTC
cdr3_aa: CASSEGFLTYEQYF
d_call: NA
clone_size: NA
v_call: TRBV7-9
j_call: TRBJ2-7

cdr3_nt: TGTGCCAGCAGCTTAGGAAGAGCCTACAATGAGCAGTTCTTC
cdr3_aa: CASSLGRAYNEQFF
d_call: NA
clone_size: many
v_call: TRBV11-2
j_call: TRBJ2-1

cdr3_nt: TGTGCCAGCAGCGACAGGGTCCCCGAAGCTTTCTTT
cdr3_aa: CASSDRVPEAFF
d_call: TRBD1
clone_size: NA
v_call: TRBV2
j_call: TRBJ1-1

cdr3_nt: TGTGCCAGCAGCTTAGGGAGTTTTAGCACAGATACGCAGTATTTT
cdr3_aa: CASSLGSFSTDTQYF
d_call: NA
clone_size: NA
v_call: TRBV7-8
j_call: TRBJ2-3

cdr3_nt: TGTGCCAGCAGCTTCGGTGTAGCGGGAGGCTACAATGAGCAGTTCTTC
cdr3_aa: CASSFGVAGGYNEQFF
d_call: TRBD2
clone_size: NA
v_call: TRBV7-6
j_call: TRBJ2-1

cdr3_nt: TGTGCCAGCAGCTTAATTTCGGGGCAGGACTACGAGCAGTACTTC
cdr3_aa: CASSLISGQDYEQYF
d_call: NA
clone_size: NA
v_call: TRBV7-9
j_call: TRBJ2-7

cdr3_nt: TGTGCCAGCAGCCCCGCGGACAGGGGGTACGAGCAGTACTTC
cdr3_aa: CASSPADRGYEQYF
d_call: TRBD1
clone_size: NA
v_call: TRBV9
j_call: TRBJ2-7

cdr3_nt: TGTGCCAGCAAGCTGGGTGTTAACAATGAGCAGTTCTTC
cdr3_aa: CASKLGVNNEQFF
d_call: NA
clone_size: few
v_call: TRBV7-6
j_call: TRBJ2-1

cdr3_nt: TGTGCCAGCAGTCAGGGAAATGGCTACACCTTC
cdr3_aa: CASSQGNGYTF
d_call: NA
clone_size: NA
v_call: TRBV12-3/TRBV12-4
j_call: TRBJ1-2

cdr3_nt: TGTGCCAGCTACGTTTTAAGGGGCCTCAATATGAACACTGAAGCTTTCTTT
cdr3_aa: CASYVLRGLNMNTEAFF
d_call: NA
clone_size: NA
v_call: TRBV2
j_call: TRBJ1-1